The rows below give T cell receptor beta chains drawn from one sample of a study of blood T cell repertoires in COVID-19. Generated by immunoSEQ multiplex PCR, the TCRdb table keeps only in-frame clones and is missing some. The data contain 140,000 or so clones, approximately 89% of them singletons. Input material: peripheral blood. All receptors derive from a woman aged 45 to 65 with acute or convalescent COVID-19. CDR3s include the opening cysteine and the closing phenylalanine or tryptophan. The order of the fields is J gene, V gene, CDR3 protein.

TRBJ2-1 | TRBV12-5 | CAVGGGDYNEQFF
TRBJ1-5 | TRBV10-1 | CATSDQPQHF
TRBJ2-2 | TRBV9 | CASSPRRDANTGELFF
TRBJ1-1 | TRBV19 | CASSRTRLLNTEAFF
TRBJ2-7 | TRBV3-1/TRBV3-2 | CASSLRQGGYEQYF
TRBJ1-5 | TRBV6-1 | CASSEVAGNQPQHF
TRBJ2-7 | TRBV6-5 | CASSYQREGSYEQYF
TRBJ2-5 | TRBV5-6 | CASSLWEVQETQYF
TRBJ1-6 | TRBV3-1/TRBV3-2 | CASSPGQNNSPLHF
TRBJ1-1 | TRBV6-5 | CASSITFRGTEAFF
TRBJ2-7 | TRBV9 | CASNPGTGGYEQYF
TRBJ1-5 | TRBV19 | CASRPGTGVFQPQHF
TRBJ2-3 | TRBV12-5 | CASGLVRVAGVAGADTQYF
TRBJ1-6 | TRBV7-9 | CASRSDRGVWNSPLHF
TRBJ2-7 | TRBV18 | CASSPEQYLSYEQYF
TRBJ1-1 | TRBV9 | CASSSREGQKGTEAFF
TRBJ2-3 | TRBV5-1 | CASSGTSSSTDTQYF
TRBJ1-5 | TRBV3-1/TRBV3-2 | CASSQRTGSQPQHF
TRBJ2-1 | TRBV19 | CASSTRRTSGKVDEQFF
TRBJ2-2 | TRBV18 | CASSPGAANTGELFF
TRBJ2-5 | TRBV5-4 | CASSLNSGQGGETQYF
TRBJ1-5 | TRBV10-3 | CAIWTGGSNQPQHF
TRBJ1-1 | TRBV6-1 | CASSERASGFGDTEAFF
TRBJ1-2 | TRBV9 | CASSLGRGFYGYTF
TRBJ1-1 | TRBV19 | CASRSQRNTEAFF
TRBJ1-1 | TRBV29-1 | CSVCANTEAFF
TRBJ1-6 | TRBV19 | CASTGSSYNSPLHF
TRBJ1-5 | TRBV6-6 | CASSQRQVSNQPQHF
TRBJ1-1 | TRBV9 | CASSSPGEGRTEAFF
TRBJ1-2 | TRBV7-3 | CASSPGLSYGYTF
TRBJ1-1 | TRBV7-9 | CASSLQGGTEAFF
TRBJ1-3 | TRBV5-4 | CASNTGGASSGNTIYF
TRBJ1-2 | TRBV19 | CASSIWGREGRGYTF
TRBJ2-7 | TRBV10-2 | CASSDGSYNSYEQYF
TRBJ1-2 | TRBV5-4 | CASSLNRANYGYTF
TRBJ2-2 | TRBV20-1 | CSASRSGSWGTGELFF
TRBJ2-1 | TRBV5-6 | CASSLARPREQFF
TRBJ1-4 | TRBV27 | CASRRTGDEKLFF
TRBJ1-6 | TRBV19 | CASKLLDMGSSPLHF
TRBJ2-2 | TRBV12-3/TRBV12-4 | CASSSSPSRELFF
TRBJ2-1 | TRBV20-1 | CSASSLGEQFF
TRBJ2-6 | TRBV7-3 | CASSLTYSSGANVLTF
TRBJ1-5 | TRBV5-1 | CASSLAGQGILFFNQPQHF
TRBJ1-1 | TRBV18 | CASSATTGTQNTEAFF
TRBJ2-1 | TRBV10-1 | CASALNSGSSNEQFF
TRBJ2-7 | TRBV6-5 | CASRDYSYEQYF
TRBJ2-7 | TRBV5-1 | CASSSTGSEQYF